Presented here are 23 T cell receptor beta chains from one specimen sequenced in a study of OX40 agonist ivuxolimab in advanced cancers. The protocol used for the library was the immunoSEQ multiplex PCR assay. The source is immuneACCESS, and TCRdb retained only in-frame sequences with V and J called. Part of the clones is not carried over; for the studies checked, unresolved V genes explain less than half of this, and the remainder is unexplained. This sample is represented by about 81,000 clones; 85% of them were singletons. The top ten clones comprise approximately 0.22% of the sample. The specimen comprised CD4+ or CD8+ T cells sorted from blood, sampled in a trial of the OX40 agonist ivuxolimab. The receptors were gathered from an adult with an advanced solid tumor such as melanoma, head and neck, liver or kidney cancer.

J is TRBJ2-5 and V is TRBV9; perhaps TRBD1 as D (5 bases). The germline CDR1 and CDR2 sequences are SGDLS and YYNGEE. V lost 0 bases, J lost 4 bases, and 13 bases lay in between. The CDR3 runs 15 residues. As DNA, the CDR3 is TGTGCCAGCAGCGTAGCTGCAGGGCGAGCAGAGACCCAGTACTTC. Amino acid sequence: CASSVAAGRAETQYF.

The genes are TRBV28 and TRBJ1-5; D is possibly TRBD1 (5 bases). There are 16 residues in the CDR3. With 5 bases removed from V and 7 bases from J, the gap between germline ends came to 21 bases. Germline V gene sequence: CDR1 MDHEN, CDR2 SYDVKM. CDR3 region: CASSPLLSGESQPQHF. CDR3 coding DNA: TGTGCCAGCAGTCCCCTCCTCTCGGGGGAATCGCAGCCCCAGCATTTT. Using reference TRBV28 and TRBJ1-5 for the parts outside the CDR3, the full variable domain is DVKVTQSSRYLVKRTGEKVFLECVQDMDHENMFWYRQDPGLGLRLIYFSYDVKMKEKGDIPEGYSVSREKKERFSLILESASTNQTSMYLCASSPLLSGESQPQHFGDGTRLSIL.

This chain joins TRBV18 and TRBJ2-1; TRBD2 aligns across 7 bases. CDR3 length: 15 amino acids. Trimming cost V 0 bases and J 7 bases; bases outside gene matches: 6. CDR1 KGHSH and CDR2 LQKENI come from the germline V gene. As DNA, the CDR3 is TGTGCCAGCTCACCACCGGCTAGCGGCCAAAATGAGCAGTTCTTC. Translation gives CASSPPASGQNEQFF.

The V gene is TRBV20-1, the J gene TRBJ2-3, with no clear D. Germline V gene lookup returns CDR1 DFQATT and CDR2 SNEGSKA (reference sequence). This CDR3 contains 11 residues. V gave up 6 bases and J gave up 6 bases, with 10 bases separating them. CDR3 amino acids: CSARRADTQYF. The CDR3 coding sequence is TGCAGTGCCCGCCGAGCGGATACGCAGTATTTT.

This clone was detected once. The rearrangement joins TRBV11-2 to TRBJ1-4; 8 bases are a match to TRBD1. In germline, CDR1 is SGHAT, CDR2 FQNNGV. The CDR3 has 18 residues. V shed 3 bases, J shed 5 bases, and the junction held 14 bases outside the gene matches. The DNA for the CDR3 is TGTGCCAGCAGCTTGGGACTTGGACAGGGCGGGATCAATGAAAAACTGTTTTTT. Translating it yields CASSLGLGQGGINEKLFF.

The rearrangement links TRBV7-2 to TRBJ2-5, with D hard to call. V was cut by 1 base and J by 1 base, with 10 bases left in between. The CDR3 sequence is 15 residues long. Germline assignment: CDR1 SGHTA and CDR2 FQGNSA. The DNA for the CDR3 is TGTGCCAGCAGCTTAGTCTCGGGCCGCCAAGAGACCCAGTACTTC. Protein sequence: CASSLVSGRQETQYF.

The chain carries TRBV19 and TRBJ1-2, with D possibly matching TRBD1 (6 bases). The germline gives CDR1 LNHDA, CDR2 SQIVND (reference sequence). The V and J ends lost 5 bases and 7 bases respectively, with 14 bases between them. The CDR3 consists of 13 residues. CDR3 DNA sequence: TGTGCCAGTAGTGTCGACAGGAATGTTGGCTACACCTTC. It translates to CASSVDRNVGYTF.

The chain employs TRBV6-4 and TRBJ1-1; 7 nucleotides align to TRBD1. Unmatched junction bases numbered 10, after V lost 6 bases and J lost 0 bases. Germline V CDR1 and CDR2: MRHNA, SNTAGT. The CDR3 consists of 16 residues. CDR3 nucleotide sequence: TGTGCCAGCAGCTTCGGGACAGCGAGTTTGAACACTGAAGCTTTCTTT. It is translated as CASSFGTASLNTEAFF.

This sequence joins TRBV4-2 and TRBJ1-5; D is unresolved. CDR1 LGHNA and CDR2 YNFKEQ come from the germline V gene. Trimming shortened V by 1 base and J by 1 base, and 20 bases separated the two germline ends. The CDR3 consists of 19 residues. CDR3 DNA sequence: TGTGCCAGCAGCCAAGGGGCGAGCAGCCCCCTGATGAGCAATCAGCCCCAGCATTTT. Its translation is CASSQGASSPLMSNQPQHF.

The rearrangement links TRBV28 to TRBJ1-5; D may be TRBD1 (5 bases). Between the trimmed V and J ends, which lost 8 bases and 2 bases, there was a span of 7 bases. The CDR3 has 12 amino acids. The germline CDR1 and CDR2 sequences are MDHEN and SYDVKM. The CDR3 region has the DNA TGTGCCAGCGGAGGGGGCAATCAGCCCCAGCATTTT. This sequence encodes CASGGGNQPQHF. Supplemented by reference TRBV28 and TRBJ1-5, the full variable domain reads DVKVTQSSRYLVKRTGEKVFLECVQDMDHENMFWYRQDPGLGLRLIYFSYDVKMKEKGDIPEGYSVSREKKERFSLILESASTNQTSMYLCASGGGNQPQHFGDGTRLSIL.

This chain links TRBV12-2 with TRBJ1-2. TRBV12-2 is given as a pseudogene. The CDR3 spans 16 residues. CDR3 in amino acids: CASRPTLGRGQGGYTF. The CDR3 region has the DNA TGTGCAAGTCGCCCAACCCTTGGACGAGGGCAGGGTGGCTACACCTTC.

The V call is TRBV4-3, the J call TRBJ2-5, with 14 positions matching TRBD2. Losses at the gene ends were 5 bases for V and 1 base for J; bases not matched to a gene: 12. The CDR3 consists of 19 residues. Germline assignment: CDR1 LGHNA and CDR2 YSLEER. The CDR3 nucleotides read TGCGCCAGCAGCGAAAAGGGACTAGCGGGAGACCGGTTCCAAGAGACCCAGTACTTC. Translated, it gives CASSEKGLAGDRFQETQYF.

The chain is built from TRBV7-3 and TRBJ1-1, with a possible D match to TRBD1 (5 bases). The CDR3 sequence is 13 residues long. CDR1 and CDR2 (germline): SGHTA, FQGTGA. V lost 2 bases, J lost 4 bases, and 8 bases lay in between. CDR3 residues: CASSLQGFTEAFF. CDR3 sequence (DNA): TGTGCCAGCAGCTTACAGGGATTCACTGAAGCTTTCTTT.

The chain uses TRBV5-1 and TRBJ1-5, with D unclear. This CDR3 is 15 amino acids long. The V gene lost 2 bases and the J gene lost 2 bases, with 11 bases spanning the gap. Germline assignment: CDR1 SGHRS and CDR2 YFSETQ. The CDR3 region is CASSFEGVGNQPQHF. DNA of the CDR3: TGCGCCAGCAGCTTCGAGGGAGTGGGCAATCAGCCCCAGCATTTT.

The DNA for the CDR3 is TGCGCCAGCAGCTTCTCGGGCAATGAGCAGTTCTTC. Its translation: CASSFSGNEQFF. The V and J genes are TRBV5-1 and TRBJ2-1; D is ambiguous. The CDR3 has 12 amino acids. Germline CDR1 and CDR2: SGHRS and YFSETQ. The V end was cut by 2 bases, the J end by 6 bases, with 6 bases between.

In this sample, this clone turned up once. The V and J genes are TRBV5-4 and TRBJ1-5, with a tentative D call TRBD1 (5 bases). The germline V and J ends were trimmed by 4 bases and 6 bases, with 11 bases remaining between them. The CDR3 runs 13 residues. Germline V gene data show CDR1 as SGHNT and CDR2 as YYREEE (reference sequence). CDR3 bases: TGTGCCAGCAGCCTGGGGGTCGGTCAGCCCCAGCATTTT. Its protein product is CASSLGVGQPQHF.

This clone was seen a few times. The chain carries TRBV4-1 and TRBJ2-6, with TRBD2 as a possible D gene (6 bases). The CDR3 covers 17 residues. Germline CDR1 and CDR2: MGHRA and YSYEKL. With 4 bases removed from V and 2 bases from J, the gap between germline ends came to 15 bases. The CDR3 sequence is CASSRPLGGPGANVLTF. CDR3 DNA sequence: TGCGCCAGCAGCCGGCCCTTAGGAGGGCCTGGGGCCAACGTCCTGACTTTC.

The V gene is TRBV7-2, the J gene TRBJ2-7; D gene uncertain. CDR3 length: 14 residues. The V end was cut by 1 base, the J end by 5 bases, with 12 bases between. Per the germline V gene, CDR1 is SGHTA and CDR2 is FQGNSA. The DNA for the CDR3 is TGTGCCAGCAGCTTAGGGCTAGGAGTAAACGAGCAGTACTTC. Amino acids: CASSLGLGVNEQYF.

The chain is built from TRBV6-1 and TRBJ1-2, with a weak D call TRBD1 (5 bases). The CDR3 covers 16 residues. V lost 1 base, J lost 4 bases, and 16 bases lay in between. Germline loops: CDR1 MNHNS, CDR2 SASEGT. For the CDR3, the DNA is TGTGCCAGCAGTGAAGTAGGGCAGGGCTGGGGCTATGGCTACACCTTC. It encodes CASSEVGQGWGYGYTF.

The count of this clone is one. The V call is TRBV7-2, the J call TRBJ2-5; the match to TRBD2 covers 7 bases. CDR3 size: 15 residues. Germline CDR1 is SGHTA and CDR2 is FQGNSA. V shed 0 bases and J 3 bases; nucleotides not matched to a gene: 4. CDR3 protein: CASSLAPGLEETQYF. DNA for the CDR3: TGTGCCAGCAGCTTAGCACCCGGACTAGAAGAGACCCAGTACTTC.

The chain joins TRBV30 to TRBJ1-5; TRBD1 matches at 9 bases. Germline trimming cut 0 bases from V and 6 bases from J; bases unmatched to any gene: 3. CDR3 length: 14 residues. In germline, CDR1 is GTSNPN, CDR2 SVGIG (reference sequence). CDR3 in amino acids: CAWSVGTGSQPQHF. For the CDR3, the DNA is TGTGCCTGGAGTGTTGGGACAGGGAGTCAGCCCCAGCATTTT.

Only one count was recorded for this clone. Other DNA sequences in the sample encode the same CDR3. This chain connects TRBV28 to TRBJ1-2; the match to TRBD1 covers 7 bases. V lost 4 bases to trimming and J lost 0 bases; unmatched junction nucleotides: 5. CDR1 and CDR2 from the germline V gene are MDHEN and SYDVKM. This CDR3 spans 15 amino acids. In DNA form, the CDR3 reads TGTGCCAGCAGTTCCCATGGGACAGCTAACTATGGCTACACCTTC. This codes for CASSSHGTANYGYTF.

The CDR3 DNA reads as TGTGCCAGCAGTACCCGGACAGGGGCGAACACTGAAGCTTTCTTT. It translates to CASSTRTGANTEAFF. The rearrangement joins TRBV6-5 to TRBJ1-1; TRBD1 agrees at 9 bases. The CDR3 contains 15 residues. J lost 1 base, V lost 5 bases, and 5 bases had no gene match. In germline, CDR1 is MNHEY, CDR2 SVGAGI.